These T cell receptor beta chains were read from a single sample in a study of control samples from healthy donors and cancer patients. Measured with immunoSEQ multiplex PCR; TCRdb has only the in-frame clones, and not every one. The table shows 100,000 to 150,000 clones, with over 80% occurring only once. The sequenced material came from PBMCs. These receptor sequences come from a man older than 75 with head and neck cancer. Both conserved end residues are part of each CDR3. The order of the fields is clone size, J gene, D gene, V gene, CDR3 protein, CDR3 DNA. A D gene is named only where the DNA matches it firmly. Clone size is shown for a subset of rows, as once, few, many or a class of expanded clone.

>.|TRBJ1-2|.|TRBV5-1
CASSHQSLGGYTF
TGCGCCAGCAGCCATCAGTCTCTCGGGGGCTACACCTTC
>.|TRBJ2-7|.|TRBV4-1
CASSHTGAVEQYF
TGCGCCAGCAGCCATACTGGAGCGGTCGAGCAGTACTTC
>.|TRBJ2-4|.|TRBV6-5
CASMRQELNIQYF
TGTGCCAGCATGAGGCAGGAACTAAACATTCAGTACTTC
>.|TRBJ1-5|.|TRBV5-6
CASSLGSYGPYNQPQHF
TGTGCCAGCAGCCTCGGCTCCTATGGGCCGTACAATCAGCCCCAGCATTTT
>.|TRBJ2-3|.|TRBV6-4
CASSESQGSTDTQYF
TGTGCCAGCAGCGAGTCTCAGGGGAGCACAGATACGCAGTATTTT
>.|TRBJ2-7|.|TRBV20-1
CSASGRIYEQYF
TGCAGTGCTAGTGGTCGTATTTACGAGCAGTACTTC
>.|TRBJ2-7|TRBD1|TRBV29-1
CSVSGTGAYEQYF
TGCAGCGTCTCCGGGACAGGGGCCTACGAGCAGTACTTC
>.|TRBJ2-1|TRBD2|TRBV5-4
CASRVERGNYNEQFF
TGTGCCAGCAGGGTCGAGCGGGGGAACTACAATGAGCAGTTCTTC
>.|TRBJ2-3|TRBD2|TRBV27
CASSRYRTSGGTDTQYF
TGTGCCAGCAGTCGTTATCGGACTAGCGGTGGGACAGATACGCAGTATTTT
>.|TRBJ1-2|.|TRBV7-6
CASSPALGRNYGYTF
TGTGCCAGCAGCCCCGCGTTGGGGCGGAACTATGGCTACACCTTC
>few|TRBJ1-2|.|TRBV2
CASSVAGGDYGYTF
TGTGCCAGCAGTGTCGCCGGGGGTGACTATGGCTACACCTTC
>.|TRBJ2-1|TRBD2|TRBV5-1
CASSTGLAGVNEQFF
TGCGCCAGCAGCACCGGACTAGCGGGAGTTAATGAGCAGTTCTTC
>.|TRBJ2-1|TRBD1|TRBV19
CASKTGTGEDYNEQFF
TGTGCCAGTAAAACAGGGACAGGGGAGGACTACAATGAGCAGTTCTTC
>.|TRBJ2-2|.|TRBV7-2
CASSPGQSHTGELFF
TGTGCCAGCAGCCCCGGACAGAGTCACACCGGGGAGCTGTTTTTT
>.|TRBJ2-5|.|TRBV7-9
CASSFELETQYF
TGTGCCAGCAGCTTCGAATTAGAGACCCAGTACTTC
>.|TRBJ2-7|TRBD1|TRBV12-5
CASALTRDRGSYEQYF
TGTGCTAGTGCCCTTACCCGGGACAGGGGGTCCTACGAGCAGTACTTC
>.|TRBJ2-7|.|TRBV5-1
CASSLAAGLSYEQYF
TGCGCCAGCAGCTTGGCCGCGGGGCTTTCCTACGAGCAGTACTTC
>.|TRBJ2-7|TRBD2|TRBV27
CASRNSGAPREQYF
TGTGCCAGCAGAAATAGCGGGGCCCCGCGCGAGCAGTACTTC
>.|TRBJ2-2|.|TRBV15
CATSRDGENTGELFF
TGTGCCACCAGCAGAGATGGGGAGAACACCGGGGAGCTGTTTTTT
>.|TRBJ2-5|.|TRBV4-3
CASSQTSEETQYF
TGCGCCAGCAGCCAAACTTCCGAAGAGACCCAGTACTTC
>.|TRBJ2-6|.|TRBV9
CASSVPGAGANVLTF
TGTGCCAGCAGCGTCCCCGGGGCAGGGGCCAACGTCCTGACTTTC
>.|TRBJ2-3|.|TRBV24-1
CATSGGSDTQYF
TGTGCCACCAGTGGGGGGTCGGATACGCAGTATTTT
>.|TRBJ2-3|.|TRBV6-5
CASSRTGDFTDTQYF
TGTGCCAGCAGCCGTACTGGGGATTTCACAGATACGCAGTATTTT
>.|TRBJ2-1|TRBD2|TRBV4-3
CASSQRTSGRRDNEQFF
TGCGCCAGCAGCCAAAGAACTAGCGGGAGGCGCGACAATGAGCAGTTCTTC
>.|TRBJ2-7|.|TRBV12-3/TRBV12-4
CASSRVQAGGQYF
TGTGCCAGCAGCCGGGTCCAGGCGGGCGGACAGTACTTC
>.|TRBJ2-7|.|TRBV10-3
CAISDHYEQYF
TGTGCCATCAGTGACCACTACGAGCAGTACTTC
>.|TRBJ1-1|.|TRBV5-4
CASSIQGSVNTEAFF
TGTGCCAGCAGCATACAGGGTTCCGTGAACACTGAAGCTTTCTTT
>.|TRBJ1-1|.|TRBV7-2
CASSLEVGYTEAFF
TGTGCCAGCAGCTTAGAGGTAGGATACACTGAAGCTTTCTTT
>.|TRBJ1-4|TRBD1|TRBV7-2
CASSLQGVPTNEKLFF
TGTGCCAGCAGCTTGCAGGGGGTCCCAACTAATGAAAAACTGTTTTTT